A single sample is the source of the 2 T cell receptor beta chains below, sequenced in a study of T cell responses to AZD1222 COVID-19 vaccine. Generated by immunoSEQ multiplex PCR, the TCRdb table keeps only in-frame clones and is missing some. The sample has 130,000 to 150,000 clones, 90% to 95% seen once; the top ten hold about 2.1%. The sample here was peripheral blood, taken on day 0 of AZD1222 vaccination. The source is an adult in good health.

In its sample, this clone is medium-sized. The chain uses TRBV5-6 and TRBJ2-2, with TRBD1 matching 7 bases. Germline CDR1 reads SGHDT; CDR2 reads YYEEEE. CDR3 length: 17 residues. Trimming cost V 4 bases and J 6 bases; bases outside gene matches: 15. Here the CDR3 reads CASSLLTGMMIPGELFF. CDR3 bases: TGTGCCAGCAGCCTTTTGACAGGGATGATGATCCCCGGGGAGCTGTTTTTT.

V gene TRBV7-9 combines with J gene TRBJ1-2, with 9 nucleotides matching TRBD1. The germline V gene encodes CDR1 SEHNR and CDR2 FQNEAQ (reference sequence). Trimming cost V 5 bases and J 6 bases; bases outside gene matches: 13. The CDR3 covers 16 residues. The CDR3 bases are TGTGCCAGCAGCCCACGCAGCCGGGACAGGGCCCATGGCTACACCTTC. It translates to CASSPRSRDRAHGYTF.